This T cell receptor (beta chain) stems from a study of blood T cell repertoires in COVID-19. Study context: Some COVID-19 samples were acute and others convalescent; all came from the United States, Italy and Spain. Sample material is recorded as cDNA or gDNA derived from T cells, B-cell-depleted T cells, or PBMCs.

Profiled with immunoSEQ multiplex PCR; TCRdb holds only in-frame clones, not every one. Of tens of thousands of clones in the sample, over 70% are singletons; the top ten hold more than 15%. This clone appeared a few times. J was trimmed by 1 base and V by 6 bases; bases with no gene match: 7. The V gene's germline CDR1 is PRHDT and CDR2 FYEKMQ (reference sequence). The CDR3 is 16 amino acids. Sequenced input: peripheral blood. This TCR derives from a woman in her fifties or sixties with acute or convalescent COVID-19. The V gene is TRBV13, the J gene TRBJ2-2; TRBD2 aligns across 8 bases. CDR3 nucleotides: TGTGCCAGCAGTAAAGCGGGGGAGGGGAACACCGGGGAGCTGTTTTTT. Its translation is CASSKAGEGNTGELFF.